This T cell receptor (beta chain) is drawn from a study of shared clonotypes between healthy human individuals (TCRdb year 2020). Study-level background: A couple of women and three men aged 18 to 49 years were included in the cohort. For each donor, three plates each were used for CD4 naive and CD4 memory, two plates were used for CD8 naive, and one plate was used for CD8 memory. To estimate repertoire size and how much clonotype sharing occurs between individuals, the study deeply sequenced the blood TCR repertoires of five healthy adults. To increase sequencing depth and limit assay-specific biases, TCR repertoire library preparation and sequencing were carried out by different laboratories using diverse techniques. Leukapheresis yielded between about 0.85 and 10 billion PBMCs per donor. General findings and caveats noted by the study authors: Compared with non-shared clonotypes, clonotypes shared by all four sorted-subset donors had higher generation probabilities. Pairwise subsampling indicated that sequencing depth was expected to affect the degree of clonotype sharing among donors. Only blood was sampled, and tissue TCR repertoires likely differ from those in blood. Larger estimated clonotype richness was generally found for naive subsets than for memory subsets. Across a few donors, approximately 4.6% of naive CD4, more than 3% of naive CD8, roughly 2.2% of memory CD4, and 0.4% of memory CD8 clonotypes were shared. Because the study included only a small number of donors, the genetic and exposure-history diversity represented was limited. Rarefaction of sorted-subset datasets indicated incomplete sequencing despite the large sequencing depth.

In regard to this clone: What this receptor recognizes is not known. Nothing much larger sits one base from this clone, and base qualities are not available.

Unmatched junction bases come to 4, with V trimmed by 5 bases and J by 7 bases. The CDR3 goes from the cysteine to the phenylalanine over 12 residues. The retained sequence is limited to the CDR3, 36 bases, with the frame set at the first base. From a lookup of the germline V gene (reference sequence), CDR1 and CDR2 are MNHEY and SMNVEV. Using the deep immunoSEQ assay, multiplex PCR amplified TCR CDR3 regions from genomic DNA. Genomic DNA extracted from each cell subset was distributed evenly over all wells of several immunoSEQ 96-well plates, and each plate served as one replicate. For sorted subsets, 200 to 250 ng of genomic DNA, equivalent to around 29,000 T cell genomes, went into each replicate PCR. Purified libraries were measured with a Qubit 3.0 fluorometer, size-checked on a Bioanalyzer 2100, and measured again with the KAPA Library Quantification kit. A separate single-read 150-cycle Illumina NextSeq 550 flow cell was used to sequence each immunoSEQ 96-well plate. Processing in the source paper ran as follows. Because the immunoSEQ output included only junctional sequences and no quality scores, the filtering could not be the same as the filtering used for full-length reads. To assign V/J genes and CDR3, sequences were annotated using PyIR, a Python wrapper for IgBLAST v1.9, with IMGT germline references. Any read was removed if the V/J assignment was weak (E-value above 1e-6), the CDR3 was missing, or the read contained stop codons, out-of-frame junctions, or ambiguous translated residues. V3J clonotypes were defined by identical inferred V gene, J gene, and CDR3 amino acid sequence. The percentage overlap between two repertoires was calculated by dividing the number of shared unique clonotypes by the size of the smaller repertoire. Three approaches were used to assess repertoire richness: RTK rarefaction, the Chao1 estimator, and Recon v2.1 estimates of unobserved clonotypes. OLGA was used to compute generation probabilities for all TCRbeta clonotypes that the gDNA method yielded from a handful of donors. TCRdb obtained this table from immuneACCESS and retained in-frame rearrangements with V and J assigned. These tables miss some clones; where compared with another copy, unresolved V genes account for less than half of the shortfall, and the remainder is unexplained. From that table come the V and J calls and clone size; the DNA was used to work out D and trimming. Present in this sample are some 350,000 clones, about 74% of which were seen just once. In total, the top ten clones hold 9% to 12% of the sample.

Healthy HIV-negative adults with no recently reported acute infections or vaccinations were included as donors. Every donor was a Caucasian adult living in Nashville, Tennessee, USA. Magnetic negative selection was used to enrich CD4+ T cells, after which naive cells were positively selected on CD45RA and the negative fraction became the memory subset. After blood collection by leukapheresis, PBMCs were isolated using Ficoll-Histopaque density gradient centrifugation and then cryopreserved in the vapor phase of liquid nitrogen. Analytical flow cytometry was used to check the purity and quantity of every magnetically sorted T cell population. From each sorted fraction, genomic DNA was isolated and quantified by UV absorbance on a Nanodrop 2000c.

The source is a man younger than 45 in good health. The V and J genes are TRBV27 and TRBJ1-2; the junction holds 7 bases that match TRBD1. Sequencing used memory CD4+ T cells sorted from blood. According to the study, the label for this sample's cell subset or site signals: CD45RA-negative fraction. The CDR3 region reads CASSPQGVGYTF. The sequenced DNA is TGTGCCAGCAGTCCGCAGGGGGTTGGCTACACCTTC.